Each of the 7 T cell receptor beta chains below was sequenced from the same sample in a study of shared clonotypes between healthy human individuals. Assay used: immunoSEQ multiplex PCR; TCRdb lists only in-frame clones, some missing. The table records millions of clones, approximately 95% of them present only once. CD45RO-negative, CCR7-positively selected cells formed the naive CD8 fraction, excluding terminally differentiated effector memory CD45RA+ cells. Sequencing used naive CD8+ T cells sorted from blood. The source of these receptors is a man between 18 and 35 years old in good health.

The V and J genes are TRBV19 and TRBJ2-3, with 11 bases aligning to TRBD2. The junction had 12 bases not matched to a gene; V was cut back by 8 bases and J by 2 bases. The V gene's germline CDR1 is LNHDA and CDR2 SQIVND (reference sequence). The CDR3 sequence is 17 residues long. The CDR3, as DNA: TGTGCCAGTCGCGGGGATTTAGCGGGAGGGCCCACAGATACGCAGTATTTT. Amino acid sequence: CASRGDLAGGPTDTQYF. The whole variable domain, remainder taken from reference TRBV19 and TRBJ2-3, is DGGITQSPKYLFRKEGQNVTLSCEQNLNHDAMYWYRQDPGQGLRLIYYSQIVNDFQKGDIAEGYSVSREKKESFPLTVTSAQKNPTAFYLCASRGDLAGGPTDTQYFGPGTRLTVL.

CDR3 amino acids: CASSLLAHEQYF. DNA of the CDR3: TGTGCCAGCAGCCTACTAGCACACGAGCAGTACTTC. The chain carries TRBV11-2 and TRBJ2-7; a possible D gene is TRBD2 (6 bases). The V gene lost 5 bases and the J gene lost 5 bases, with 10 bases spanning the gap. The CDR3 is made up of 12 amino acids. CDR1 and CDR2 (germline): SGHAT, FQNNGV. Together with reference TRBV11-2 and TRBJ2-7, the CDR3 gives the full variable domain: EAGVAQSPRYKIIEKRQSVAFWCNPISGHATLYWYQQILGQGPKLLIQFQNNGVVDDSQLPKDRFSAERLKGVDSTLKIQPAKLEDSAVYLCASSLLAHEQYFGPGTRLTVT.

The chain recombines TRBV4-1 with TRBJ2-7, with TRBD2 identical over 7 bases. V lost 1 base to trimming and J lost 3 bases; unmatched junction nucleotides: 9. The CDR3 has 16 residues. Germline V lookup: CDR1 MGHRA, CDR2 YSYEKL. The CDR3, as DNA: TGCGCCAGCAGCCAAGGCAAGGGGACTATAATCTACGAGCAGTACTTC. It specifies CASSQGKGTIIYEQYF.

CDR3 nucleotides: TGCAGCGTTGAAGATCTTCAGAGAAGGGGCCCTGAAGCTTTCTTT. The encoded protein is CSVEDLQRRGPEAFF. This chain connects TRBV29-1 to TRBJ1-1; a weak D match, TRBD1 (5 bases). The CDR3 length is 15 residues. V was trimmed by 0 bases and J by 6 bases, leaving 17 bases between them. Germline V gene data show CDR1 as SQVTM and CDR2 as ANQGSEA.

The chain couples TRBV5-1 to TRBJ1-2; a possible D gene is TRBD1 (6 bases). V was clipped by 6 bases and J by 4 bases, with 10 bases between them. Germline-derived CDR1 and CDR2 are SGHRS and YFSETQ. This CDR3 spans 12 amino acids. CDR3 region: CASTQGSYGYTF. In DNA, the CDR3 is TGCGCCAGCACACAGGGTTCCTATGGCTACACCTTC.

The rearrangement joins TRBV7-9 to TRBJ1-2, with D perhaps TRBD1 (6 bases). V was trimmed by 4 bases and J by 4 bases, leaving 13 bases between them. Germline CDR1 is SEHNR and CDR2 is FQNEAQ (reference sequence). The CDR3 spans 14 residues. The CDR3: CASSYGQNLYGYTF. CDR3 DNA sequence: TGTGCCAGCAGCTACGGACAGAATCTCTATGGCTACACCTTC.

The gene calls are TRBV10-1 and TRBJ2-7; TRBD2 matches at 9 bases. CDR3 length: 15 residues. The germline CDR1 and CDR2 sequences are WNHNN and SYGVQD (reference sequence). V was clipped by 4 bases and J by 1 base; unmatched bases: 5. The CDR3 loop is CASSGWTSESYEQYF. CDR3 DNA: TGCGCCAGCAGTGGCTGGACTAGCGAGTCCTACGAGCAGTACTTC.